The 15 T cell receptor beta chains presented below share a single source sample, sequenced in a study of human T cells and chemical hapten exposure. Stated time point: patch test 1, 2 weeks after DPC sensitization. Treatment in this sample: therapeutic diphenylcyclopropenone sensitization with weekly scalp DPC. MiXCR, applied by TCRdb to the RACE reads, yields one record per CDR3 protein. The sample holds over 95,000 distinct CDR3 sequences, 9.5% to 15% seen once. The sequencing used whole blood, collected in connection with sensitization to the hapten diphenylcyclopropenone (DPC). Receptors were obtained from a woman in her thirties or forties with alopecia areata. Some clones in this sample may be carry-over from other donors' samples.

The genes are TRBV6-2 or TRBV6-3 and TRBJ1-1; no firm D call. The germline V gene has CDR1 MNHEY and CDR2 SVGEGT. This CDR3 comprises 15 residues. The V and J ends lost 5 bases and 2 bases respectively, with 15 bases between them. The CDR3: CASSPRPGANTEAFF. In DNA, the CDR3 is TGTGCCAGCAGTCCGCGGCCAGGAGCCAACACTGAAGCTTTCTTT.

In regard to this clonotype: A read error may produce the germline difference seen at one junction end. The rearrangement joins TRBV11-2 to TRBJ2-1; perhaps TRBD1 as D (6 bases). Germline V gives CDR1 SGHAT, CDR2 FQNNGV. The CDR3 runs to 15 residues. This chain's CDR3 is CASSVDRISYNEQFF. The CDR3 DNA reads TGTGCCAGCAGCGTAGACAGGATCTCCTACAATGAGCAGTTCTTC.

This clonotype was seen many times. The junction and the germline gene differ at one end; a read error may be behind it. The CDR3 is CSAREPSGGPEHF. CDR3 bases: TGCAGTGCTAGGGAACCTAGTGGGGGCCCCGAGCACTTC. This chain links TRBV20-1 with TRBJ2-4; the D gene is possibly TRBD1 (6 bases). There are 13 residues in the CDR3. CDR1 and CDR2 (germline): DFQATT, SNEGSKA (reference sequence).

This clonotype was seen only a few times. The rearrangement uses TRBV20-1 and TRBJ1-1; D ambiguous. This CDR3 contains 13 residues. The V end lost 3 bases, the J end lost 2 bases, and 10 bases lay between the germline ends. Germline V gene sequence: CDR1 DFQATT, CDR2 SNEGSKA (reference sequence). The CDR3 coding sequence is TGCAGTGCTAGCGGGCAGGAAAACACTGAAGCTTTCTTT. It codes for CSASGQENTEAFF.

This clonotype was seen a few times. The gene calls are TRBV7-2 and TRBJ2-7; D is perhaps TRBD2 (6 bases). CDR1 SGHTA and CDR2 FQGNSA come from the germline V gene. The CDR3 consists of 14 residues. V gave up 4 bases and J gave up 0 bases, with 10 bases separating them. CDR3 sequence: CASSSQGLSYEQYF. In nucleotides, the CDR3 is TGTGCCAGCAGCTCCCAGGGACTCTCCTACGAGCAGTACTTC.

The V gene is TRBV19, the J gene TRBJ1-5; D gene unclear. Germline assignment: CDR1 LNHDA and CDR2 SQIVND (reference sequence). The V end lost 1 base, the J end lost 0 bases, and 7 bases lay between the germline ends. The CDR3 is made up of 15 amino acids. The CDR3 nucleotides read TGTGCCAGTAGTATAGGCAGCTATAGCAATCAGCCCCAGCATTTT. Translation: CASSIGSYSNQPQHF.

V and J are TRBV20-1 and TRBJ2-1, with a weak D call TRBD2 (6 bases). Trimming left V 0 bases short and J 6 bases short, with 18 bases between. CDR1 is DFQATT and CDR2 is SNEGSKA in the germline V gene (reference sequence). This CDR3 is 16 amino acids long. Here the CDR3 reads CSARDSVRDPLNEQFF. DNA of the CDR3: TGCAGTGCTAGAGATAGTGTGCGGGACCCCCTCAATGAGCAGTTCTTC.

This clonotype came up many times. The rearrangement links TRBV6-2 or TRBV6-3 to TRBJ2-7, with 7 bases lining up with TRBD2. Germline CDR1 MNHEY, CDR2 SVGEGT. The CDR3 sequence is 14 residues long. Germline trimming cut 8 bases from V and 0 bases from J; bases unmatched to any gene: 7. CDR3 bases: TGTGCCAGCCGCCGGCCTAGCGGCTCCTACGAGCAGTACTTC. Translating gives CASRRPSGSYEQYF.

This clonotype was counted a few times. The chain recombines TRBV5-4 with TRBJ2-7; TRBD2 matches 9 bases. CDR3 length: 15 residues. Germline V gene sequence: CDR1 SGHNT, CDR2 YYREEE (reference sequence). Trimming cost V 2 bases and J 3 bases; bases outside gene matches: 6. The CDR3, as DNA: TGTGCCAGCAGCTTCGAAGCTAGCGGGGACTACGAGCAGTACTTC. Translation: CASSFEASGDYEQYF.

This clonotype was detected many times. The rearrangement uses TRBV9 and TRBJ2-7; D may correspond to TRBD1 or TRBD2 (5 bases each). Between the trimmed V and J ends, which lost 1 base and 4 bases, there was a span of 15 bases. This CDR3 has 15 amino acids. In germline, CDR1 is SGDLS, CDR2 YYNGEE. The CDR3 DNA reads TGTGCCAGCAGCGTACACCGGGACCCTGGATACGAGCAGTACTTC. Its translation: CASSVHRDPGYEQYF.

The chain recombines TRBV27 with TRBJ1-2; TRBD1 is a possible D gene (5 bases). This CDR3 contains 13 residues. The germline V and J ends were trimmed by 5 bases and 8 bases, with 15 bases remaining between them. CDR1 and CDR2 from the germline V gene are MNHEY and SMNVEV (reference sequence). This CDR3 reads CASSGPGKGGYTF. DNA of the CDR3: TGTGCCAGCAGTGGTCCAGGGAAAGGGGGCTACACCTTC.

V usage is TRBV18 and J usage is TRBJ2-7; 10 bases are a match to TRBD1. CDR1 is KGHSH and CDR2 is LQKENI in the germline V gene. V trimming: 3 bases; J trimming: 6 bases; junction bases outside the gene matches: 5. The CDR3 has 14 amino acids. CDR3 protein: CASSPGTGVAEQYF. The CDR3 nucleotides read TGTGCCAGCTCACCGGGGACAGGGGTGGCCGAGCAGTACTTC.

There are many counts of this clonotype. V gene TRBV6-5 combines with J gene TRBJ2-7; 12 nucleotides line up with TRBD2. This CDR3 comprises 17 residues. With 0 bases clipped from V and 4 bases from J, the junction kept 7 bases outside the gene matches. Germline CDR1 MNHEY, CDR2 SVGAGI. CDR3 amino acids: CASSYSASGRALYEQYF. The CDR3 DNA reads TGTGCCAGCAGTTACTCGGCTAGCGGGAGGGCCTTATACGAGCAGTACTTC.

The gene calls are TRBV29-1 and TRBJ2-1; either TRBD1 or TRBD2 may supply D (6 bases each). Trimming left V 6 bases short and J 4 bases short, with 13 bases between. CDR3 size: 13 residues. Germline lookup yields CDR1 SQVTM and CDR2 ANQGSEA. The CDR3 DNA reads TGCAGCGTGGGGGCCGGGGGATACAATGAGCAGTTCTTC. Translation: CSVGAGGYNEQFF.

This clonotype was observed a few times. The gene calls are TRBV20-1 and TRBJ2-7, with TRBD2 matching 7 bases. Germline V lookup: CDR1 DFQATT, CDR2 SNEGSKA (reference sequence). The CDR3 runs 13 residues. The V segment lost 7 bases and the J segment 6 bases; nucleotides outside the gene matches: 12. The CDR3 sequence is CSVSAPSGIEQYF. DNA for the CDR3: TGCAGTGTAAGTGCCCCGAGCGGGATCGAGCAGTACTTC.